This T cell receptor (beta chain) was captured in a study of control samples from healthy donors and cancer patients. The data were produced by immunoSEQ multiplex PCR, yet TCRdb's version contains in-frame clones alone and is incomplete. This sample has some 130,000 clones, with 80% to 95% found just once. From germline, CDR1 is MDHEN and CDR2 SYDVKM. V shed 6 bases and J shed 8 bases, with 13 bases lying between them. This CDR3 has 12 residues. Specimen: blood. The chain employs TRBV28 and TRBJ1-2; D is unresolved. This sequence originates from a man aged 40-50 years in good health. CDR3 sequence (DNA): TGTGCCAGCAGAAGGGCGGGTGGGGGCTACACCTTC. Its translation: CASRRAGGGYTF.